The 3 T cell receptor beta chains presented below share a single source sample, sequenced in a study of blood T cell repertoires in COVID-19. Profiling relied on immunoSEQ multiplex PCR, and the TCRdb table lists in-frame clones only, not all of them. This table has 200,000 to 250,000 clones, 90% appearing once. Sample: PBMCs or T cells enriched from blood (not recorded which). These receptors all come from a man in his thirties or forties who had been exposed to COVID-19.

V usage is TRBV5-1 and J usage is TRBJ2-3, with 7 bases fitting TRBD2. The CDR3 covers 15 residues. Germline CDR1 and CDR2: SGHRS and YFSETQ. The V segment lost 2 bases and the J segment 2 bases; nucleotides outside the gene matches: 5. CDR3 bases: TGCGCCAGCAGCTTCCTGGGACTAAACACAGATACGCAGTATTTT. It codes for CASSFLGLNTDTQYF.

CDR3 protein: CASSQETGNTEAFF. Here the CDR3 DNA reads TGTGCCAGCAGCCAAGAGACAGGTAACACTGAAGCTTTCTTT. This rearrangement joins TRBV3-1 (or the pseudogene TRBV3-2) to TRBJ1-1, with D possibly being TRBD1 (6 bases). V gave up 0 bases and J gave up 2 bases, with 7 bases separating them. The germline CDR1 and CDR2 sequences are LGHDT and YNNKEL (reference sequence). There are 14 residues in the CDR3.

The J gene is TRBJ1-6, the V gene TRBV7-2, with 9 bases fitting TRBD1. Germline CDR1 and CDR2: SGHTA and FQGNSA. The J segment lost 0 bases and the V segment lost 1 base, leaving 7 bases of the junction unmatched. CDR3 length equals 19 residues. CDR3 bases: TGTGCCAGCAGCTTAGTCACCAGGACAGGGGCCTCCTATAATTCACCCCTCCACTTT. Translated: CASSLVTRTGASYNSPLHF.